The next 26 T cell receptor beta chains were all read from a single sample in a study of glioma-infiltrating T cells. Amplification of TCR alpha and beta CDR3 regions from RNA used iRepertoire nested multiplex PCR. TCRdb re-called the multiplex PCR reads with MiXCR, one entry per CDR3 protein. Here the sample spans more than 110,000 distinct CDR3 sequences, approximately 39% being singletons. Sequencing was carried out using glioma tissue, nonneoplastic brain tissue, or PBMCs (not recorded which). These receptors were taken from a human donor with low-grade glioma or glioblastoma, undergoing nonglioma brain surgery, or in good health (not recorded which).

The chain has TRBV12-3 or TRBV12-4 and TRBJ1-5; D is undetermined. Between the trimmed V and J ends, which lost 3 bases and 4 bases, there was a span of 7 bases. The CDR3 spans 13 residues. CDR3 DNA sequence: TGTGCCAGCAGTTTTGACTGGAATCAGCCCCAGCATTTT. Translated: CASSFDWNQPQHF.

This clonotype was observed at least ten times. This CDR3 reads CSALRGRTEAFF. In DNA, the CDR3 is TGCAGTGCTCTCAGGGGGCGTACTGAAGCTTTCTTT. The V gene is TRBV20-1, the J gene TRBJ1-1; 8 bases are shared with TRBD1. The CDR3 length is 12 residues. Germline loops: CDR1 DFQATT, CDR2 SNEGSKA (reference sequence). After removal of 5 bases from V and 5 bases from J, the junction contained 4 bases not matched to a gene.

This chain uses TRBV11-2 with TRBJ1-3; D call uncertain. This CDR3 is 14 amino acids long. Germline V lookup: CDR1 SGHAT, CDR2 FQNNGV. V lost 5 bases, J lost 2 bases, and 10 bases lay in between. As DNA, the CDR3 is TGTGCCAGCAGCCTCCCAGGAACTGGAAACACCATATATTTT. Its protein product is CASSLPGTGNTIYF.

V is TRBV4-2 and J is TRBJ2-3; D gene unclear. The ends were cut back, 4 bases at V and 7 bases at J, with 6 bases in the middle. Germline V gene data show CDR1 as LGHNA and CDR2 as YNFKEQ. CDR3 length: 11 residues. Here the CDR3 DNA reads TGTGCCAGCAGCCTGGAGTATACGCAGTATTTT. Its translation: CASSLEYTQYF.

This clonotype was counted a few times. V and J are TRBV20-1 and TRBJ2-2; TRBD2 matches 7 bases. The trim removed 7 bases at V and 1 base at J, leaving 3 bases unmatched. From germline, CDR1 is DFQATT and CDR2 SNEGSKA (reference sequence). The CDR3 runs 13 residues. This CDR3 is CSVTSENTGELFF. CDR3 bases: TGCAGTGTTACTAGCGAGAACACCGGGGAGCTGTTTTTT.

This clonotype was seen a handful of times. The CDR3 spells CASSGGRNQPQHF. CDR3 nucleotide sequence: TGTGCCAGCAGTGGGGGAAGAAATCAGCCCCAGCATTTT. The chain couples TRBV6-4 to TRBJ1-5; D not resolved. Germline values: CDR1 MRHNA, CDR2 SNTAGT. The CDR3 loop spans 13 amino acids. The V gene lost 4 bases and the J gene lost 4 bases, with 8 bases spanning the gap.

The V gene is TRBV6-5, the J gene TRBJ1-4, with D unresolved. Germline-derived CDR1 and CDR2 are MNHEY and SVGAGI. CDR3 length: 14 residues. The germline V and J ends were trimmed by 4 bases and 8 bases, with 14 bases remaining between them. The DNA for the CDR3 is TGTGCCAGCAGTTCCGCAGAACGTGGAGAAAAACTGTTTTTT. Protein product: CASSSAERGEKLFF.

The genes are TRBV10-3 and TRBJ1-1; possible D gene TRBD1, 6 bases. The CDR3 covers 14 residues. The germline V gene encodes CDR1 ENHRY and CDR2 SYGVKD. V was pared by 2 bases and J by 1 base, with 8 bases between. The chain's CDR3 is CAISEGTQNTEAFF. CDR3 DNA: TGTGCCATCAGTGAGGGGACACAGAACACTGAAGCTTTCTTT.

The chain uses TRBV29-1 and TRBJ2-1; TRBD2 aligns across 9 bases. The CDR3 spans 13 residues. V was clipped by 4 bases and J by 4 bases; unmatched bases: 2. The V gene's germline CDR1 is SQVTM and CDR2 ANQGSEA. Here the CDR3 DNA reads TGCAGCGTTGTCGCGGGGGGGTACAATGAGCAGTTCTTC. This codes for CSVVAGGYNEQFF.

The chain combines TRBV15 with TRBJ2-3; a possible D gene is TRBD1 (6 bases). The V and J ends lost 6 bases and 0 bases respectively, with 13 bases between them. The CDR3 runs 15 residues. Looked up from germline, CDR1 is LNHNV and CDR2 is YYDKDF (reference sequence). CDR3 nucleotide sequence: TGTGCCACCAGTTCCCGGACAGCTAGCACAGATACGCAGTATTTT. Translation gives CATSSRTASTDTQYF.

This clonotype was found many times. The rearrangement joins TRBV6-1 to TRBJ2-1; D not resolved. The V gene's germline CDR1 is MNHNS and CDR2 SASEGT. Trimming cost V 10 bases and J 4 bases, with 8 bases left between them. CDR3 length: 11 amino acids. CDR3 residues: CAITEYNEQFF. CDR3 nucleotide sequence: TGTGCCATAACAGAGTACAATGAGCAGTTCTTC.

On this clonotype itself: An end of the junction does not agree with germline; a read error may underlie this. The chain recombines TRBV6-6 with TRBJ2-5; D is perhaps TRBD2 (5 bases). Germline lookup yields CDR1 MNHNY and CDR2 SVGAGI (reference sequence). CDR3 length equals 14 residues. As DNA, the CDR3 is TGCGCCAGCAGTGAGGAGGTACATCAAGAGACCCAGTACTTC. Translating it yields CASSEEVHQETQYF.

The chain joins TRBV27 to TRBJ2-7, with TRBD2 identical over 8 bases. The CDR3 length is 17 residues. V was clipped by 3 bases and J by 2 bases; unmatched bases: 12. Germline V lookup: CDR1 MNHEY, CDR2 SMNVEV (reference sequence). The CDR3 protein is CASSFAPSTSVAYEQYF. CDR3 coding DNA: TGTGCCAGCAGTTTCGCCCCATCGACTAGCGTAGCCTACGAGCAGTACTTC.

The CDR3 is CASSDGGGESYEQYF. The CDR3, as DNA: TGTGCCAGCAGTGATGGGGGGGGCGAGTCCTACGAGCAGTACTTC. J is TRBJ2-7 and V is TRBV2; the D gene is possibly TRBD2 (7 bases). This CDR3 contains 15 residues. In germline, CDR1 is SNHLY, CDR2 FYNNEI. With 3 bases removed from V and 1 base from J, the gap between germline ends came to 13 bases.

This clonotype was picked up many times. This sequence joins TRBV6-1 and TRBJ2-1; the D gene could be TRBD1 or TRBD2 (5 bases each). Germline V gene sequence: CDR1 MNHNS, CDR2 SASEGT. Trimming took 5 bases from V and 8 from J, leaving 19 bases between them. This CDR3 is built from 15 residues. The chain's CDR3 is CASSRRQTRGDEQFF. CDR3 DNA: TGTGCCAGCAGTAGGAGACAGACGAGAGGGGATGAGCAGTTCTTC.

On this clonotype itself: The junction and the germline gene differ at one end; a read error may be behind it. Here the CDR3 reads CASSFSSGQENNERFF. The CDR3 DNA sequence: TGTGCCAGCAGTTTTAGTTCGGGACAGGAGAACAATGAGCGGTTCTTC. The chain recombines TRBV6-5 with TRBJ2-1; 8 bases align to TRBD1. Per the germline V gene, CDR1 is MNHEY and CDR2 is SVGAGI. The CDR3 sequence is 16 residues long.

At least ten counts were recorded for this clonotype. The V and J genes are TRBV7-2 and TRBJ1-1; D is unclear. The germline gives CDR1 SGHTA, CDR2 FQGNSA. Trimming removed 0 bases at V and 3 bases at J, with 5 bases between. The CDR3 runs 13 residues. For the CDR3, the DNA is TGTGCCAGCAGCTTAGCAGGGTACACTGAAGCTTTCTTT. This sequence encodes CASSLAGYTEAFF.

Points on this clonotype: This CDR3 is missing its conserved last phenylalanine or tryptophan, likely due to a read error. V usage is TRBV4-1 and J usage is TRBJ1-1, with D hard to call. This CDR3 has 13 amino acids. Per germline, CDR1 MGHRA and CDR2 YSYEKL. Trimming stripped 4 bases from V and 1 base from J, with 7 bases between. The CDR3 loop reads CASSLEANTEAFS. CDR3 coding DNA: TGCGCCAGCAGCCTCGAAGCGAACACTGAAGCTTTCTCT.

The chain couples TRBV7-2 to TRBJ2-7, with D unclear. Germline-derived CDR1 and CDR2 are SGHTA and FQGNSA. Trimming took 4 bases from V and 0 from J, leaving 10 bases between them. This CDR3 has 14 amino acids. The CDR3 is CASSSRGASYEQYF. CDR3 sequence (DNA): TGTGCCAGCAGCTCCCGAGGTGCCTCCTACGAGCAGTACTTC.

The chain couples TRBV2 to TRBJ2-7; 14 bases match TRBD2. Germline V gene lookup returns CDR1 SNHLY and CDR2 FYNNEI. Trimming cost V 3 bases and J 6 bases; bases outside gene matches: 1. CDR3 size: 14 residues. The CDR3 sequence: CASSETSGRAEQYF. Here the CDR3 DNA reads TGTGCCAGCAGTGAGACTAGCGGGAGGGCCGAGCAGTACTTC.

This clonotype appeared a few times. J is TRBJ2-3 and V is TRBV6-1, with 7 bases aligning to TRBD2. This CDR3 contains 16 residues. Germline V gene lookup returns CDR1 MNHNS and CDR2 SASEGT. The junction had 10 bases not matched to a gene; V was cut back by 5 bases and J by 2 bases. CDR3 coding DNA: TGTGCCAGCAGTCCGCGGGGTAGCGGGTTCACAGATACGCAGTATTTT. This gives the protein CASSPRGSGFTDTQYF.

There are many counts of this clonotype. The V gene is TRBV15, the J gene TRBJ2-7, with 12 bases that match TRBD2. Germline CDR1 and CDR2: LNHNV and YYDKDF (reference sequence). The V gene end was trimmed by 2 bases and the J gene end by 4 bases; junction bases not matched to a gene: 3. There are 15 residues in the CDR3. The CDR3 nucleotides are TGTGCCACCAGCAGACGACTAGCGGGAGAATACGAGCAGTACTTC. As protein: CATSRRLAGEYEQYF.

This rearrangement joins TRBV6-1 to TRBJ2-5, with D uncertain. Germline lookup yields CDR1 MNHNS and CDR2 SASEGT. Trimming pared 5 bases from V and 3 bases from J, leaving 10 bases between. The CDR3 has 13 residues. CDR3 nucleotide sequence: TGTGCCAGCAGTTTGGCAGAGAAAGAGACCCAGTACTTC. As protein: CASSLAEKETQYF.

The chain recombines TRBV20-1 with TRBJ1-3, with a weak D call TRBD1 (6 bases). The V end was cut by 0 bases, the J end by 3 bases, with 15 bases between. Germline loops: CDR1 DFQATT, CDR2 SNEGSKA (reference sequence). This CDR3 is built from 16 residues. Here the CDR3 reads CSARDRRGAFGNTIYF. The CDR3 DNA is TGCAGTGCTAGAGATCGACGGGGGGCGTTTGGAAACACCATATATTTT.

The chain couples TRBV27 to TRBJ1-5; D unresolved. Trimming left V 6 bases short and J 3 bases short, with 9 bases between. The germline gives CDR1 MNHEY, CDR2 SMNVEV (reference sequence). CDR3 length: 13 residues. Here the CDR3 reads CASRPNNNQPQHF. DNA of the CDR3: TGTGCCAGCAGACCTAATAACAATCAGCCCCAGCATTTT.

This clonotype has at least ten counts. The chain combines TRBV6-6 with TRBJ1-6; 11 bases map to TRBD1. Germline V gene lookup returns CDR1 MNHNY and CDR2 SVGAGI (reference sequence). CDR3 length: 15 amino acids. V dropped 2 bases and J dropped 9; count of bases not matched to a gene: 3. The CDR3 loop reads CASSYEGQGVSPLHF. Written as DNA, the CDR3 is TGTGCCAGCAGTTACGAGGGACAGGGGGTTTCACCCCTCCACTTT.